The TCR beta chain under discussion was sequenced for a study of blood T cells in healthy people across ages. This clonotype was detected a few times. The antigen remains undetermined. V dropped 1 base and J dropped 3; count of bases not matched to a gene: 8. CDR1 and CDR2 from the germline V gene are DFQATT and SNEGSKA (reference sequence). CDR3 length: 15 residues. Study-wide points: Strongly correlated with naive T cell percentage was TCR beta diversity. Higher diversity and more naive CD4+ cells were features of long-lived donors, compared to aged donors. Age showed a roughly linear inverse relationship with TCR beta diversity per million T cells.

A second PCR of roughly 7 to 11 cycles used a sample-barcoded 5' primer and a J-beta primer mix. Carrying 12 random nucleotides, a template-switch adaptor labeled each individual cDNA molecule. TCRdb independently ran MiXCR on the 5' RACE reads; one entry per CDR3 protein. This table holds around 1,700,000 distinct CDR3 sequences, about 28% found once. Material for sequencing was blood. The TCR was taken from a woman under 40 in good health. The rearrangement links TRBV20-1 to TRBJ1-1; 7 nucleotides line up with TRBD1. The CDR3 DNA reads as TGCAGTGCTAGAGGTGGTAGGGGGCCCCACACTGAAGCTTTCTTT. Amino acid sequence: CSARGGRGPHTEAFF.